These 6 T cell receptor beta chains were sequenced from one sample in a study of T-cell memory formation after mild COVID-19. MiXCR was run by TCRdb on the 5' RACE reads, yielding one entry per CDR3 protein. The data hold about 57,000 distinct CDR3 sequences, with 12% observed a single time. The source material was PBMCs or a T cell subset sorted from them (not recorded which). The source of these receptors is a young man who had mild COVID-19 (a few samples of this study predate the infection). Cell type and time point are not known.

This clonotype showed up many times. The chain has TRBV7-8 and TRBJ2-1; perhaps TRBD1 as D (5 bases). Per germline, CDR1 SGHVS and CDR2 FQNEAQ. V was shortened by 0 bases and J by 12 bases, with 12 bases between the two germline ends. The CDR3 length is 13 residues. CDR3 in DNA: TGTGCCAGCAGCTTAGCGTTCAGGGTAAGGCAGTTCTTC. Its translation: CASSLAFRVRQFF.

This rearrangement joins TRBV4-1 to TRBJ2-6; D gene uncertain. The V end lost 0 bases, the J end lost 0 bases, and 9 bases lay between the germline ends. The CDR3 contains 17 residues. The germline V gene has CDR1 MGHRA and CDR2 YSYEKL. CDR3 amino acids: CASSQDATPSGANVLTF. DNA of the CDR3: TGCGCCAGCAGCCAAGATGCGACACCCTCTGGGGCCAACGTCCTGACTTTC.

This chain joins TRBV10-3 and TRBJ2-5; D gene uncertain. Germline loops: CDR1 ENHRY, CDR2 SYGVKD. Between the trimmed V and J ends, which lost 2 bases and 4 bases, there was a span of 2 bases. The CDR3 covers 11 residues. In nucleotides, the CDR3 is TGTGCCATCAGTGAGCGAGAGACCCAGTACTTC. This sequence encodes CAISERETQYF.

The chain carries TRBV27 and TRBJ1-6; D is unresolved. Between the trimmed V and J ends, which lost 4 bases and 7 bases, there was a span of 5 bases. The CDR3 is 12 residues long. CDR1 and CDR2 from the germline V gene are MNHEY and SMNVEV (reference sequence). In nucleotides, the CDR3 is TGTGCCAGCAGTTATTGGAATTCACCCCTCCACTTT. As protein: CASSYWNSPLHF.

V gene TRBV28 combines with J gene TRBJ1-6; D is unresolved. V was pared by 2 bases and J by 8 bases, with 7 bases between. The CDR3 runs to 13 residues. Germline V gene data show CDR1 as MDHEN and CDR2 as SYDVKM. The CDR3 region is CASSLTRHSPLHF. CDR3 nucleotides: TGTGCCAGCAGTTTAACCAGGCATTCACCCCTCCACTTT.

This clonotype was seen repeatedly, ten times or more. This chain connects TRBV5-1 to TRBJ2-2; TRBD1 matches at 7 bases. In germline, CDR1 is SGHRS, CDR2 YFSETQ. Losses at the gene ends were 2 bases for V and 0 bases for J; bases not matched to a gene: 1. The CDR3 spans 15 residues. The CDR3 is CASSFGTANTGELFF. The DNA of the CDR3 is TGCGCCAGCAGCTTCGGGACAGCGAACACCGGGGAGCTGTTTTTT. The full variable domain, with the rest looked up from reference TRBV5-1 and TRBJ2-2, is KAGVTQTPRYLIKTRGQQVTLSCSPISGHRSVSWYQQTPGQGLQFLFEYFSETQRNKGNFPGRFSGRQFSNSRSEMNVSTLELGDSALYLCASSFGTANTGELFFGEGSRLTVL.